This T cell receptor beta chain was profiled in a study of cytomegalovirus exposure and HLA in healthy donors. PCR involved 60 Vbeta and 13 Jbeta primers. Clones were sequenced by immunoSEQ multiplex PCR, and TCRdb holds only the in-frame ones, with some missing. The table records 50,000 to 70,000 clones, roughly 77% of them present only once. The V gene end was trimmed by 0 bases and the J gene end by 9 bases; junction bases not matched to a gene: 6. The germline V gene encodes CDR1 LGHNA and CDR2 YSLEER. The CDR3 has 14 residues. Sequencing was performed on PBMCs. This clonotype was obtained from a man aged 25 to 40 in good health and CMV-seropositive. V and J are TRBV4-3 and TRBJ2-7, with TRBD2 matching over 9 bases. The CDR3 DNA is TGCGCCAGCAGCCAAGAGGTAGCGGGGGTCGGGCAGTACTTC. This translates into CASSQEVAGVGQYF.